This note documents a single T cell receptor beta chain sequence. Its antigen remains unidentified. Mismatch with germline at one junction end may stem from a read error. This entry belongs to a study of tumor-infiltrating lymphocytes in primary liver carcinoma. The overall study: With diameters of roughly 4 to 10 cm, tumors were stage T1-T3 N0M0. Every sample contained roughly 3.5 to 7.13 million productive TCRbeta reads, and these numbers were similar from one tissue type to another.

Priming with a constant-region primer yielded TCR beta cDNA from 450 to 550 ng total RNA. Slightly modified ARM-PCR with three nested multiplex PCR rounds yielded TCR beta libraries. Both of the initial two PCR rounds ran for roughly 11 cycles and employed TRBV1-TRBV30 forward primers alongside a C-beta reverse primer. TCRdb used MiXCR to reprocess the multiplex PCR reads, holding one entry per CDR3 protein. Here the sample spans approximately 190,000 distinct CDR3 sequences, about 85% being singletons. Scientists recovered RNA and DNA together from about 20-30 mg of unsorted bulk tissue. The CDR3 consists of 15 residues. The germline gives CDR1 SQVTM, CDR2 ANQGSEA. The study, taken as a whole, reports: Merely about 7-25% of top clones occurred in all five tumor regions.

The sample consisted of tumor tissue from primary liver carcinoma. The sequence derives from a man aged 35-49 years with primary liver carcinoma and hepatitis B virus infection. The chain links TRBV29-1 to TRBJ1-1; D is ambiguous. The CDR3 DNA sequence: TGCGGCGTTGCCCCGGGTTGGGGATCGAACACTGAAGCTTTCTTT. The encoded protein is CGVAPGWGSNTEAFF.